A selection of T cell receptor beta chains follows, all from one sample in a study of T cells in Graves' hyperthyroidism and ophthalmopathy. One entry per CDR3 protein, called by TCRdb with MiXCR from the multiplex PCR reads. The sample holds roughly 170,000 distinct CDR3 sequences; about 17% are singletons and the top ten take roughly 32%. What was sequenced was blood. The receptors originated from a woman between 50 and 59 years old with Graves' hyperthyroidism. Both conserved end residues are part of each CDR3. A D gene is named only where the DNA matches it firmly. Not all rows give a size; the values are once, few, many and, for expanded clones, a class.

>many|TRBV6-1|15|TRBD2|TRBJ2-2
CASSDWRGGAGELFF
TGTGCCAGCAGTGATTGGCGGGGGGGGGCCGGGGAGCTGTTTTTT
>many|TRBV27|17|.|TRBJ1-3
CASSAGLPFLGGNTIYF
TGTGCCAGCAGTGCGGGACTCCCCTTTCTTGGAGGAAACACCATATATTTT
>.|TRBV28|17|.|TRBJ1-2
CASSFPGNLGTNYGYTF
TGTGCCAGCAGCTTCCCCGGAAATCTAGGGACAAACTATGGCTACACCTTC
>many|TRBV10-3|11|TRBD2|TRBJ2-7
CATWTSREQYF
TGTGCCACCTGGACTAGTCGGGAGCAGTACTTC
>many|TRBV6-5|15|.|TRBJ2-7
CASSYDGGMAYEQYF
TGTGCCAGCAGTTACGATGGAGGGATGGCCTACGAGCAGTACTTC
>many|TRBV6-1|16|.|TRBJ1-6
CASSPPTGGSASPLHF
TGTGCCAGCAGTCCCCCGACCGGGGGCAGCGCTTCACCCCTCCACTTT
>many|TRBV18|13|.|TRBJ1-1
CASSLTGYDEAFF
TGTGCCAGCTCACTTACGGGATACGATGAAGCTTTCTTT
>many|TRBV5-1|15|TRBD1|TRBJ2-1
CASSPRTGNYNEQFF
TGCGCCAGCAGCCCGAGGACAGGTAACTACAATGAGCAGTTCTTC
>few|TRBV5-1|16|.|TRBJ2-2
CASSSSGMENTGELFF
TGCGCCAGCAGCTCTTCAGGGATGGAGAACACCGGGGAGCTGTTTTTT
>many|TRBV7-2|16|TRBD1|TRBJ1-3
CASSLDDREHGNTIYF
TGTGCCAGCAGCTTAGATGACAGGGAGCATGGAAACACCATATATTTT
>many|TRBV19|13|.|TRBJ1-1
CASSNSGGIKAFF
TGTGCCAGTAGTAACTCCGGCGGGATCAAAGCTTTCTTT
>.|TRBV5-1|15|.|TRBJ2-7
CASNSAPGQPYEQYF
TGCGCCAGCAACTCAGCCCCGGGACAACCCTACGAGCAGTACTTC
>few|TRBV7-2|16|TRBD1|TRBJ2-7
CASSSSQGIYPYEQYF
TGTGCCAGCAGCAGCTCACAGGGGATATATCCCTACGAGCAGTACTTC
>many|TRBV5-1|15|TRBD1|TRBJ2-1
CASISRDRGYNEQFF
TGCGCCAGCATTTCCCGGGACAGGGGTTACAATGAGCAGTTCTTC
>many|TRBV10-3|12|.|TRBJ1-1
CAIGARVTEAFF
TGTGCCATCGGGGCCAGGGTCACTGAAGCTTTCTTT
>many|TRBV9|13|.|TRBJ1-2
CASSAQSYYGYTF
TGTGCCAGCAGCGCGCAGAGTTACTATGGCTACACCTTC
>many|TRBV28|14|.|TRBJ2-3
CASGDSSGPDTQYF
TGTGCCAGCGGGGACTCCTCAGGACCAGATACGCAGTATTTT
>many|TRBV6-1|13|.|TRBJ1-6
CASRGELVSPLHF
TGTGCCAGCAGGGGGGAATTGGTTTCACCCCTCCACTTT
>many|TRBV5-1|16|TRBD2|TRBJ2-2
CASSLDGRGTTGELFF
TGCGCCAGCAGCTTGGATGGGCGGGGGACCACCGGGGAGCTGTTTTTT
>many|TRBV19|16|.|TRBJ1-1
CASSKPGDTGNTEAFF
TGTGCCAGTAGTAAACCCGGAGACACGGGGAACACTGAAGCTTTCTTT
>many|TRBV7-6|20|TRBD1|TRBJ2-6
CASSLGTGITPGSGANVLTF
TGTGCCAGCAGCTTAGGGACAGGGATCACCCCCGGCTCTGGGGCCAACGTCCTGACTTTC
>many|TRBV20-1|16|TRBD1|TRBJ2-5
CSARERGQALQETQYF
TGCAGTGCTAGAGAAAGGGGACAGGCGCTCCAAGAGACCCAGTACTTC
>many|TRBV20-1|14|.|TRBJ1-2
CSAKVLGLWDGYTF
TGCAGTGCTAAGGTTTTGGGCCTGTGGGATGGCTACACCTTC
>many|TRBV7-2|13|.|TRBJ1-5
CASSLESGQPQHF
TGTGCCAGCAGCTTAGAGTCCGGTCAGCCCCAGCATTTT
>many|TRBV7-9|16|.|TRBJ1-4
CASSLGGFATNEKLFF
TGTGCCAGCAGCTTAGGCGGGTTTGCAACTAATGAAAAACTGTTTTTT
>many|TRBV7-3|14|TRBD2|TRBJ2-3
CASSPGLAADTQYF
TGTGCCAGCAGCCCGGGACTAGCGGCAGATACGCAGTATTTT
>many|TRBV2|12|.|TRBJ1-1
CASNTRTAEAFF
TGTGCCAGCAATACCCGGACAGCTGAAGCTTTCTTT
>many|TRBV2|15|.|TRBJ1-4
CASSAESLANEKLFF
TGTGCCAGCAGCGCAGAGTCGTTAGCTAATGAAAAACTGTTTTTT
>.|TRBV9|15|TRBD2|TRBJ2-1
CASSVGSGENNEQFF
TGTGCCAGCAGCGTTGGGAGCGGGGAGAACAATGAGCAGTTCTTC
>.|TRBV4-2|17|TRBD1|TRBJ2-2
CASSQDSGTGVTGELFF
TGTGCCAGCAGCCAAGATTCCGGGACAGGGGTGACCGGGGAGCTGTTTTTT
>many|TRBV12-3/TRBV12-4|18|TRBD2|TRBJ2-1
CASSWSSGGASSYNEQFF
TGTGCCAGCAGCTGGTCTAGCGGGGGAGCCAGCTCCTACAATGAGCAGTTCTTC
>.|TRBV3-1|15|.|TRBJ2-7
CASSQAWDLSYEQYF
TGTGCCAGCAGCCAGGCCTGGGACTTGTCCTACGAGCAGTACTTC
>many|TRBV24-1|14|TRBD1|TRBJ2-3
CATRDSGGTDTQYF
TGTGCCACTAGGGACAGTGGCGGCACAGATACGCAGTATTTT
>.|TRBV6-2/TRBV6-3|13|.|TRBJ1-1
CASSFLGDTEAFF
TGTGCCAGCAGTTTTCTGGGGGACACTGAAGCTTTCTTT
>many|TRBV20-1|15|TRBD1|TRBJ1-2
CSARIPTRTGNGYTF
TGCAGTGCTAGAATCCCAACGCGGACAGGGAATGGCTACACCTTC
>few|TRBV3-1|16|TRBD1|TRBJ2-3
CASSQGQGAIRDTQYF
TGTGCCAGCAGCCAAGGACAGGGGGCCATAAGAGATACGCAGTATTTT
>many|TRBV28|14|TRBD1|TRBJ2-7
CASSPPDRDYEQYF
TGTGCCAGCAGTCCTCCGGACAGGGACTACGAGCAGTACTTC
>.|TRBV19|14|.|TRBJ2-4
CATRSDAIKNIQYF
TGTGCCACCCGGTCCGACGCAATCAAAAACATTCAGTACTTC
>.|TRBV9|14|.|TRBJ1-5
CASSVGTATEPQHF
TGTGCCAGCAGCGTAGGAACAGCCACCGAGCCCCAGCATTTT
>many|TRBV6-1|13|.|TRBJ2-5
CASRSGAQETQYF
TGTGCCAGCAGATCCGGGGCCCAAGAGACCCAGTACTTC
>many|TRBV12-3/TRBV12-4|18|TRBD2|TRBJ2-3
CASSLIASGGGRGDTQYF
TGTGCCAGCAGTTTAATTGCTAGCGGGGGGGGAAGGGGAGATACGCAGTATTTT
>many|TRBV29-1|14|.|TRBJ1-2
CSVEASWMADGYTF
TGCAGCGTTGAAGCCTCGTGGATGGCAGATGGCTACACCTTC
>many|TRBV9|13|.|TRBJ1-2
CASSVAVGYGYTF
TGTGCCAGCAGCGTAGCTGTTGGCTATGGCTACACCTTC
>few|TRBV5-4|15|.|TRBJ2-7
CASSSPGATGYEQYF
TGTGCCAGCAGCTCCCCGGGGGCGACAGGGTACGAGCAGTACTTC
>few|TRBV18|15|TRBD1|TRBJ1-1
CASSAGTGRRAEAFF
TGTGCCAGCTCAGCCGGGACAGGGAGGAGGGCTGAAGCTTTCTTT
>many|TRBV5-1|14|.|TRBJ2-7
CASSLVAGAYEQYF
TGCGCCAGCAGCTTGGTGGCAGGGGCCTACGAGCAGTACTTC
>few|TRBV20-1|15|TRBD1|TRBJ1-4
CSAEPPWTGNEKLFF
TGCAGTGCTGAGCCCCCTTGGACAGGGAATGAAAAGCTGTTTTTT